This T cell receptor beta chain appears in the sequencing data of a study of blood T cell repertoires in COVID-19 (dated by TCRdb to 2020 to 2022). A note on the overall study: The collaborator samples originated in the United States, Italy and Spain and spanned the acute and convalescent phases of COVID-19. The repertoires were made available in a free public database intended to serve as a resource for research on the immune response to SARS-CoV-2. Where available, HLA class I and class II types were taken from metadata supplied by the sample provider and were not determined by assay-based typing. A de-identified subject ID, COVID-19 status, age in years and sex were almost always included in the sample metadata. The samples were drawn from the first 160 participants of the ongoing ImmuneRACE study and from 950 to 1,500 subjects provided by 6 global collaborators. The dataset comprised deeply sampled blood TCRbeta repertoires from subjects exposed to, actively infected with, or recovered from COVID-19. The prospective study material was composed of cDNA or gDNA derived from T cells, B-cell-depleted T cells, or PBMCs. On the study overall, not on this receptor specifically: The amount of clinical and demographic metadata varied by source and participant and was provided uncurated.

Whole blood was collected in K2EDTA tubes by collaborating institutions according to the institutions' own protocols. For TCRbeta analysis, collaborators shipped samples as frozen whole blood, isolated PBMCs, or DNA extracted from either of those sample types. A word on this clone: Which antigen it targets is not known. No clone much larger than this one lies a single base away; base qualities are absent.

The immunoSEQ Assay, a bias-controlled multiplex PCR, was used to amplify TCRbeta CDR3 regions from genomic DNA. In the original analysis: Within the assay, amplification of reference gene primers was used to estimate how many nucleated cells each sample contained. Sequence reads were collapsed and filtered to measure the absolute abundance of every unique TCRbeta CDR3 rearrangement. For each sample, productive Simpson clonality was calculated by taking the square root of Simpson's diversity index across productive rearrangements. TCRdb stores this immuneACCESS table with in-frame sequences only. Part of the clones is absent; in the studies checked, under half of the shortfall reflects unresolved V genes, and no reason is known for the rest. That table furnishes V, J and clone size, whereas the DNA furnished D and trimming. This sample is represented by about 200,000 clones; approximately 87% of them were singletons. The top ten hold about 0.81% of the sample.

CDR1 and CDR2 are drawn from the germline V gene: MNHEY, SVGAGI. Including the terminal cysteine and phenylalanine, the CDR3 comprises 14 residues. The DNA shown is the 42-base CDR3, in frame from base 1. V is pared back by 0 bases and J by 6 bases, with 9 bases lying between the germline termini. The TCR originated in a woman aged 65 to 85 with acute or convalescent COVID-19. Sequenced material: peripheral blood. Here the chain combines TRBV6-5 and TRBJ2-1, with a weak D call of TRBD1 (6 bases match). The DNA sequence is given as TGTGCCAGCAGTTACTCACAGGGATCCAATGAGCAGTTCTTC. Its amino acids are CASSYSQGSNEQFF.